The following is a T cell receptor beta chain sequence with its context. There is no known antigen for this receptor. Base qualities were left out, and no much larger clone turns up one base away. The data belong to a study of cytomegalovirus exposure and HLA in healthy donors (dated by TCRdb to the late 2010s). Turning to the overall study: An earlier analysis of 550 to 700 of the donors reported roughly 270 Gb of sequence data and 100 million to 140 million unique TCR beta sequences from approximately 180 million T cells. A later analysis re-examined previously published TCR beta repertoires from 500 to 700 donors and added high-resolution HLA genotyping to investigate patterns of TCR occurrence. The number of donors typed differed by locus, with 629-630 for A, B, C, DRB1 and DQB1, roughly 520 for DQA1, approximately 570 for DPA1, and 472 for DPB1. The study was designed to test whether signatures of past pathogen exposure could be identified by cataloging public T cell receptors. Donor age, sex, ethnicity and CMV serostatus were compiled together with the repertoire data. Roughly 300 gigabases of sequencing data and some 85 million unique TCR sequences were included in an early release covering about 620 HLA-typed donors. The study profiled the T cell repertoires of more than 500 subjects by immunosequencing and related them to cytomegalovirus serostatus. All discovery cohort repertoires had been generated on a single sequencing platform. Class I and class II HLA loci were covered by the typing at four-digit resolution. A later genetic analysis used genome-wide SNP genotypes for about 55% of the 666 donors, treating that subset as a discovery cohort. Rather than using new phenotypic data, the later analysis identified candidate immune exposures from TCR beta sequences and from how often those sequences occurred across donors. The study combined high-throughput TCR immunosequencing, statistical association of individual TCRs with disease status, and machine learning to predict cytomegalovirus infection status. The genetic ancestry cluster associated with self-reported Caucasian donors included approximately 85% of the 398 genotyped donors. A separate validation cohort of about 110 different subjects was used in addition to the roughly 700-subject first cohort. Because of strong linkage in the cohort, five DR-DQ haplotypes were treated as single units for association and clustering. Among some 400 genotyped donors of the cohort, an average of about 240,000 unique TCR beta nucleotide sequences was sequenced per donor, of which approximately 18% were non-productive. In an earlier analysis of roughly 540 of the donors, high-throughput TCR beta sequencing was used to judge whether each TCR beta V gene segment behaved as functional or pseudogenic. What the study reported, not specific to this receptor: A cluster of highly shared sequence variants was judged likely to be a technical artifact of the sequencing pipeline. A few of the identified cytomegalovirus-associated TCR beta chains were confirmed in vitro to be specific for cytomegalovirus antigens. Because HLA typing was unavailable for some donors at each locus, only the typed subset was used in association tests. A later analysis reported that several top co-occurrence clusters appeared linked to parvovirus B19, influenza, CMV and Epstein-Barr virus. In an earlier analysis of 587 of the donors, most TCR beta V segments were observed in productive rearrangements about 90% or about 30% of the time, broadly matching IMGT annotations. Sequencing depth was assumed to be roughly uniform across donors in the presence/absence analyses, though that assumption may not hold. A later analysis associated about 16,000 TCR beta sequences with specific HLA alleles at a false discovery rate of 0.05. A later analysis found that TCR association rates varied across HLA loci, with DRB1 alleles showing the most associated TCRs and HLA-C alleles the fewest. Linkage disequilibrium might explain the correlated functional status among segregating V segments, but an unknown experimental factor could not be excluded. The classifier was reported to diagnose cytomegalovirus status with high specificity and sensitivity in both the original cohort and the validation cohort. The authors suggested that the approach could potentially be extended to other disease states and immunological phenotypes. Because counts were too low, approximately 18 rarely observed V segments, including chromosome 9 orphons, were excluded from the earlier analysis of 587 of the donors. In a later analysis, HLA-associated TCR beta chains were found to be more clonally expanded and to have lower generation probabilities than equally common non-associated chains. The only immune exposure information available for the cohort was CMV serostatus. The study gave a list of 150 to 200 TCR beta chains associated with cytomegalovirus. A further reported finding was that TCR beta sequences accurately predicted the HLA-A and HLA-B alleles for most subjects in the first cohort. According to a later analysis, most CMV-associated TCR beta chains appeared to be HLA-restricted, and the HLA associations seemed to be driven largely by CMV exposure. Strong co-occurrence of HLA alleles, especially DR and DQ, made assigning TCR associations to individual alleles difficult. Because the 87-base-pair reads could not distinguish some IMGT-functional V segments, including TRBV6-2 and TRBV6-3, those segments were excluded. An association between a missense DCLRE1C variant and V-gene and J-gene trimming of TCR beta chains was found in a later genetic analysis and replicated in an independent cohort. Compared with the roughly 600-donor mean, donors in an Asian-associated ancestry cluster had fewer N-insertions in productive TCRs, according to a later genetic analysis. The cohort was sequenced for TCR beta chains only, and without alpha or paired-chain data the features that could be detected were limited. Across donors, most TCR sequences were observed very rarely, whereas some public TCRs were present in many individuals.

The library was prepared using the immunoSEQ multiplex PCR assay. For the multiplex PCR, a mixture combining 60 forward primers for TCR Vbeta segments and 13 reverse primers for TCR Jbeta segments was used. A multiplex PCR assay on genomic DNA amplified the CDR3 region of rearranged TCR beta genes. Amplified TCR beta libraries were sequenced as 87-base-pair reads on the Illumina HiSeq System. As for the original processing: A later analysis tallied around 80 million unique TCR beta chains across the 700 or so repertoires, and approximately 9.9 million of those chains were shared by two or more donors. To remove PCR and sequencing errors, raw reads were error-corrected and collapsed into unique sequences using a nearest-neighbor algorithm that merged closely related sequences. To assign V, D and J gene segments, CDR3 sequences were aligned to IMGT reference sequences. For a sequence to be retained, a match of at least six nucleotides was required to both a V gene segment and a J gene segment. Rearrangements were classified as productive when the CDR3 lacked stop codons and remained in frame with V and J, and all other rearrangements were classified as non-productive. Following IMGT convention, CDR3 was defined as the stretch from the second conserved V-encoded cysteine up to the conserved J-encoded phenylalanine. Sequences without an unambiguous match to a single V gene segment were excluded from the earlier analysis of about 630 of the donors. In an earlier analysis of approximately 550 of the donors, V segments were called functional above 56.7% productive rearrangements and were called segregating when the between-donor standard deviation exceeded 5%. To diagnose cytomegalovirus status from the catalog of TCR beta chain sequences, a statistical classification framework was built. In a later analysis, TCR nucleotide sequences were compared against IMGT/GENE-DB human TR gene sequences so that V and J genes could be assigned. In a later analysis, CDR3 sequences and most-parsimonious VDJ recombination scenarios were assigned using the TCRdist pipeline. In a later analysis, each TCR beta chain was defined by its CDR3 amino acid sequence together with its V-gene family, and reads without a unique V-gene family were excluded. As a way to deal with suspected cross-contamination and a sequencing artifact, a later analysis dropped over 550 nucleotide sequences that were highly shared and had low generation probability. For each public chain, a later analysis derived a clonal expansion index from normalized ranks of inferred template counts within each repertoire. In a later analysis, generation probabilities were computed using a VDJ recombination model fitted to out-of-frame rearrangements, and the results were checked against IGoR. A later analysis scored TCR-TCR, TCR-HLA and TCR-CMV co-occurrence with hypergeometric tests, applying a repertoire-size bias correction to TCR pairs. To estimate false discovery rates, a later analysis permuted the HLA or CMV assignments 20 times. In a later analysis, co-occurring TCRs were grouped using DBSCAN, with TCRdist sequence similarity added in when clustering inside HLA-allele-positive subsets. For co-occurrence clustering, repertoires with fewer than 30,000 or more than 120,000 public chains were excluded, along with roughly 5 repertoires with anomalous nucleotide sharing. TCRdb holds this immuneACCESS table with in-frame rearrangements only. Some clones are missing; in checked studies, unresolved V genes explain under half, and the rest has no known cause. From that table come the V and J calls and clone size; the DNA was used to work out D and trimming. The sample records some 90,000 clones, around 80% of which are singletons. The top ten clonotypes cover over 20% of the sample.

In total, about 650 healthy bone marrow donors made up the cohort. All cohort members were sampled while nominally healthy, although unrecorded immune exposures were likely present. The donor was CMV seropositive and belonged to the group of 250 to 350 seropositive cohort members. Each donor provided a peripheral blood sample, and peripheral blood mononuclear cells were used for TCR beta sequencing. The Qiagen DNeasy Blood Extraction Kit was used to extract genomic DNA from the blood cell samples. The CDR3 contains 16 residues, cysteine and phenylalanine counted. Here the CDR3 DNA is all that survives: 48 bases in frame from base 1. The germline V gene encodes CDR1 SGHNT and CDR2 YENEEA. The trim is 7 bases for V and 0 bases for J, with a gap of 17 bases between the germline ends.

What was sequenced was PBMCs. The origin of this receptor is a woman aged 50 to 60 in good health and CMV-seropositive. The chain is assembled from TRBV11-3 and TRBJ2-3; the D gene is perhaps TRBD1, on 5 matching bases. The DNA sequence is TGTGCCAGCACCTCGGGCAGGGCCTCTAGCACAGATACGCAGTATTTT. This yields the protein CASTSGRASSTDTQYF.